This T cell receptor beta chain was sequenced in a study of CD8+CD57+ T cells in acquired aplastic anemia. For the study at large: The sorted CD4+ and CD8+ cells yielded an average around 3.2 ug of DNA.

Selection for sequencing was limited to patients who had shown CD8+CD57+ cell expansion by flow cytometry. To note about this clonotype: This likely comes from a read error, as the CDR3 has no conserved phenylalanine or tryptophan at its end.

The CDR3 is made up of 13 amino acids. The germline V gene encodes CDR1 SNHLY and CDR2 FYNNEI. Genomic DNA, serving as template, underwent TCR beta VDJ and CDR3 profiling. Using its own MiXCR run on the reads, TCRdb lists one record per CDR3 protein. The sample holds 200,000 or so distinct CDR3 sequences; less than 75% are singletons and the top ten take roughly 62%. The TCR sequence derives from a human donor with aplastic anemia. The chain employs TRBV2 and TRBJ2-5; D tentatively reads TRBD1 or TRBD2 (6 bases each). What was sequenced was sorted CD4+, CD8+, or CD8+CD57+ T cells (not recorded which) from PBMCs. In nucleotides, the CDR3 is TGTGCCAGCACGGGGGCAGGCACAGAGGCCCAGTACCTC. Translation: CASTGAGTEAQYL.